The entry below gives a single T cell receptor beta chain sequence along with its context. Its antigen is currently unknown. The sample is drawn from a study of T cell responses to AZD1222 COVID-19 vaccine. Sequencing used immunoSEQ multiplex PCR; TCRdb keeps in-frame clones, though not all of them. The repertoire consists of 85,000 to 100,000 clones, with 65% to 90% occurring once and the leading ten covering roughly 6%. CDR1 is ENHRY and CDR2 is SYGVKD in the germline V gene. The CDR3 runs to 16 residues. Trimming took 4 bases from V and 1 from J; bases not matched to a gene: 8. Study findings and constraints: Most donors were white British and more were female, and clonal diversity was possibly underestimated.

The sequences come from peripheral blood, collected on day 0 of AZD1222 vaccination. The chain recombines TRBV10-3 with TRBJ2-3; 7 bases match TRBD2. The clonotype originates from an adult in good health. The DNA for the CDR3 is TGTGCCATCAGTGTGGTGACTAGCACCCGCACAGATACGCAGTATTTT. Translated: CAISVVTSTRTDTQYF.